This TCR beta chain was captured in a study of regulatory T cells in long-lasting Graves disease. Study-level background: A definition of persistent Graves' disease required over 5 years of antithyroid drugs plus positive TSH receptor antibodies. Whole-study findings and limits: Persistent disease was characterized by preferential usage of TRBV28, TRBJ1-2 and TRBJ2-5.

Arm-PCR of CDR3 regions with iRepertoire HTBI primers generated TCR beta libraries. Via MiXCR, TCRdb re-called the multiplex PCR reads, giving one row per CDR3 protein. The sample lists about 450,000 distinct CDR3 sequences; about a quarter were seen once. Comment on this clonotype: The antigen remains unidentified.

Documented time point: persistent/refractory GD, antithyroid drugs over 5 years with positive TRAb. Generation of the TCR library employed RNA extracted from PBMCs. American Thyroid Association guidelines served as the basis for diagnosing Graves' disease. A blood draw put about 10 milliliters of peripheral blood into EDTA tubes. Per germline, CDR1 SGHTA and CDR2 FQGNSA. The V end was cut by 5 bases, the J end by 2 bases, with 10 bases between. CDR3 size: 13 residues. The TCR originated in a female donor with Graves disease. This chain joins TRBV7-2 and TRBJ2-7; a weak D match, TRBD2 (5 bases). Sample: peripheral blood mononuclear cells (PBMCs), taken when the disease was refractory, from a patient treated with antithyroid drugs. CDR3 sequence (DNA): TGTGCCAGCAGCCAAACCGGGGCCTACGAGCAGTACTTC. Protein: CASSQTGAYEQYF.